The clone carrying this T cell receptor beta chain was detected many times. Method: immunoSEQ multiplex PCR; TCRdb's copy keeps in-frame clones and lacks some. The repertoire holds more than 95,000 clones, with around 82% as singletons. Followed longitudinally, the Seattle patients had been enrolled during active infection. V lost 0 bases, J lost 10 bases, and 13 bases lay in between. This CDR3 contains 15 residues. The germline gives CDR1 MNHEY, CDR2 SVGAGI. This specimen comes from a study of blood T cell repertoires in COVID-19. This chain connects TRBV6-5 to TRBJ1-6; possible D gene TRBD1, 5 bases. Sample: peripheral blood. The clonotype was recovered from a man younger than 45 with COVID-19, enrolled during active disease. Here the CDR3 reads CASSYSVQGRSPLHF. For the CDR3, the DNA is TGTGCCAGCAGTTACTCGGTTCAGGGAAGGTCACCCCTCCACTTT.